The present TCR beta chain was sequenced within a study of T-cell reconstitution after alpha-beta-depleted transplantation in children. Molecular barcoding with unique molecular identifiers was used for the TCRbeta library. TCRdb independently ran MiXCR on the PCR reads; one entry per CDR3 protein. The profile covers roughly 670,000 distinct CDR3 sequences, with 13% appearing a single time and 0.79% taken by the ten largest. Study-wide points: Certain patients had high TCRbeta diversity at day 60, and it came from recipient T cells and thymic progenitors that survived.

As concerns this clonotype: The antigen remains unidentified.

Deletions cut 7 bases from V and 2 bases from J, with 15 bases between. This CDR3 region has 13 residues. Germline V gene lookup returns CDR1 SQVTM and CDR2 ANQGSEA. The sample here was PBMCs, taken before TCRalphabeta/CD19-depleted stem cell transplant. The receptor comes from a girl aged 2 to 9 with congenital amegakaryocytic thrombocytopenia, due to receive a stem cell transplant. The chain recombines TRBV29-1 with TRBJ2-7; a possible D gene is TRBD2 (6 bases). CDR3 in amino acids: CSARDSKTYEQYF. The CDR3 coding sequence is TGCAGCGCCCGGGACTCGAAAACCTACGAGCAGTACTTC.